Sequencing of this T cell receptor beta chain was carried out in a study of immune evolution from preneoplasia to lung adenocarcinoma. Study as a whole: HLA loss of heterozygosity: 6% to 7.5% AIS, around 16% MIA, more than 25% ADC, none AAH.

V lost 7 bases and J 0 bases, leaving 7 bases between the germline ends. Germline V gives CDR1 MNHNS, CDR2 SASEGT. CDR3 length equals 12 residues. Patients had resection in Japan or China between about 2014 and 2018. Histologic diagnosis was independently verified by two lung pathologists. After pathologic assessment, macro-dissection selected premalignant or tumor cells for extraction. Libraries were prepared by immunoSEQ multiplex PCR; TCRdb keeps only in-frame clonotypes and omits some of them. The table lists tens of thousands of clones, less than 85% of them singletons. The chain uses TRBV6-1 and TRBJ2-7; no clear D gene. The sequence derives from a person between 60 and 70 years old with lung adenocarcinoma. What was sequenced was FFPE invasive lung adenocarcinoma tissue. The CDR3 region is CASKRSSYEQYF. The CDR3 DNA reads as TGTGCCAGCAAACGGAGCTCCTACGAGCAGTACTTC.